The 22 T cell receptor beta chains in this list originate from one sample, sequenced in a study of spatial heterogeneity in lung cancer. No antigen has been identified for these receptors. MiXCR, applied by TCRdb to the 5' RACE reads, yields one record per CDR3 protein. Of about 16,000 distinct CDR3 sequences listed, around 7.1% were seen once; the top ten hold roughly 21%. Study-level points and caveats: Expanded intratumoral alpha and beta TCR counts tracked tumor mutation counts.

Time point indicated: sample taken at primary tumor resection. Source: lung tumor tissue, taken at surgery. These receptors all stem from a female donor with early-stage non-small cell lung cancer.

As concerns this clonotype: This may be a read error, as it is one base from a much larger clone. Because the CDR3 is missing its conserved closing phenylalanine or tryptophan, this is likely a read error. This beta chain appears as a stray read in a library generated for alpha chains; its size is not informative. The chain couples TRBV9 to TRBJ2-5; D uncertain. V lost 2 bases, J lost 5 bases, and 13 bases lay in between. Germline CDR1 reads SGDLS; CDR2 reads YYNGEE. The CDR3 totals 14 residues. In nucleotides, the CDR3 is TGTGCCAGCAGCGTCACGGGTTTCGGGGAGACCCAGTACTCC. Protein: CASSVTGFGETQYS.

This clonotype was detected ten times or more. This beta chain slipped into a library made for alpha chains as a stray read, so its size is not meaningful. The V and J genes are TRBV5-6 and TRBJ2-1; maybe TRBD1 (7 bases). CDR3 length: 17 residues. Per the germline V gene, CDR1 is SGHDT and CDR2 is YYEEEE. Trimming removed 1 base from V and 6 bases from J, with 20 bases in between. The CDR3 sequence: CASSLFRGASLGNEQFF. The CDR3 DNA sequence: TGTGCCAGCAGCTTGTTCAGGGGGGCTAGTCTAGGCAATGAGCAGTTCTTC.

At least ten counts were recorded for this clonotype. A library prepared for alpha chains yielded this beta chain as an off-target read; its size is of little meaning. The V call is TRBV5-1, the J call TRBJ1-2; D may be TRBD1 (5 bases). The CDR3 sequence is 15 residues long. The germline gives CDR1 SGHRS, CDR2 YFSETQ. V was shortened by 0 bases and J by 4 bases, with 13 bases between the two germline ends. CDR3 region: CASSLDGQGLYGYTF. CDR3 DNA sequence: TGCGCCAGCAGCTTGGATGGGCAGGGTCTCTATGGCTACACCTTC.

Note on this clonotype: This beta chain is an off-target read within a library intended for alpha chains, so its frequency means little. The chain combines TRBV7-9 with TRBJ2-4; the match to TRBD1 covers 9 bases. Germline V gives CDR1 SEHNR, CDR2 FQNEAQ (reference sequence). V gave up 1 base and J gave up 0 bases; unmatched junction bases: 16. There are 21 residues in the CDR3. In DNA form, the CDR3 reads TGTGCCAGCAGCTTAGTTAGCGCGATCCGGGACAGGGCACTAGCCAAAAACATTCAGTACTTC. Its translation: CASSLVSAIRDRALAKNIQYF.

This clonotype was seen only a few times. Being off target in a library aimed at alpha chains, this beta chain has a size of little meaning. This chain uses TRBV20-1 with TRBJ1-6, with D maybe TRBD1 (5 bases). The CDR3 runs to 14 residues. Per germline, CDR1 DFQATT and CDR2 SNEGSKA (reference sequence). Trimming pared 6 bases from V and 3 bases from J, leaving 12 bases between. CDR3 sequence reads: CSARGLIYNSPLHF. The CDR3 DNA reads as TGCAGTGCCCGGGGACTGATCTATAATTCACCCCTCCACTTT.

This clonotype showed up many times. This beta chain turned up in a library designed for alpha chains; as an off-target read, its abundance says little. CDR3 residues: CASSQALARGQFF. For the CDR3, the DNA is TGTGCCAGCAGCCAGGCACTAGCTAGGGGGCAGTTCTTC. V is TRBV14 and J is TRBJ2-1, with a possible D match to TRBD2 (6 bases). V lost 3 bases and J 12 bases, leaving 15 bases between the germline ends. This CDR3 region has 13 residues. Germline V lookup: CDR1 SGHDN, CDR2 FVKESK.

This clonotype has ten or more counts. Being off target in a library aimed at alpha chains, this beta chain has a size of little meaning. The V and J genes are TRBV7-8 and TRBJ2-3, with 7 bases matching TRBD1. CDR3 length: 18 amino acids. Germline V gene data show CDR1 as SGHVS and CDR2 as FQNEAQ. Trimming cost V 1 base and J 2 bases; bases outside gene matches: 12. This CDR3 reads CASSLDSRGQRNTDTQYF. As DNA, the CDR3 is TGTGCCAGCAGCTTAGACTCAAGGGGGCAAAGGAACACAGATACGCAGTATTTT.

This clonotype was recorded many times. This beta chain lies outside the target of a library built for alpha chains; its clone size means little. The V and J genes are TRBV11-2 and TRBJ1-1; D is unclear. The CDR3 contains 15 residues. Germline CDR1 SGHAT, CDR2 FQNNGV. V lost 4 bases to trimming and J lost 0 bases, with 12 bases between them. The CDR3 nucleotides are TGTGCCAGCAGCTCATCCGGGCTGTTGAACACTGAAGCTTTCTTT. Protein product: CASSSSGLLNTEAFF.

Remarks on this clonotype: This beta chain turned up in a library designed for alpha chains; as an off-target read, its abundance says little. The chain's CDR3 is CASSPSARGGNSPLHF. CDR3 bases: TGTGCCAGCAGTCCTAGCGCGAGGGGGGGCAATTCACCCCTCCACTTT. The V and J genes are TRBV12-3 or TRBV12-4 and TRBJ1-6, with D possibly TRBD1 on 6 matching bases. This CDR3 has 16 residues. The V end was cut by 5 bases, the J end by 7 bases, with 18 bases between.

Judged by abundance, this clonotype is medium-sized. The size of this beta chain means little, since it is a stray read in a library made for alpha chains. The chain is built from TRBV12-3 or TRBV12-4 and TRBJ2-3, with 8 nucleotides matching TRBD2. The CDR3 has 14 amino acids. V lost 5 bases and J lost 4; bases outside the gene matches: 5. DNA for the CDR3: TGTGCCAGCAGTCGCAGCGGGGGCGCAGATACGCAGTATTTT. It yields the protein CASSRSGGADTQYF.

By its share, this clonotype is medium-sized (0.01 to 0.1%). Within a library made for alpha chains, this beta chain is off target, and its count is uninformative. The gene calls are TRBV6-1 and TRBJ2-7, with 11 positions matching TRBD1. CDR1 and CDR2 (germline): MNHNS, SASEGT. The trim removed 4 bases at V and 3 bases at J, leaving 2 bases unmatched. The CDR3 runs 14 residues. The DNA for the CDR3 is TGTGCCAGCAGTGCCGGGACAGGGGGCTACGAGCAGTACTTC. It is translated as CASSAGTGGYEQYF.

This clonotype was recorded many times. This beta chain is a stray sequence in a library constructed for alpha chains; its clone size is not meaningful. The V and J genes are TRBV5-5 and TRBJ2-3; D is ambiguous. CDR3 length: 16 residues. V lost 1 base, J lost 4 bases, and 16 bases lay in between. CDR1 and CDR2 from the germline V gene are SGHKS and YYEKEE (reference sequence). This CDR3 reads CASSLQSKGWADTQYF. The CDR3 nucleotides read TGTGCCAGCAGCTTGCAGTCTAAAGGATGGGCAGATACGCAGTATTTT.

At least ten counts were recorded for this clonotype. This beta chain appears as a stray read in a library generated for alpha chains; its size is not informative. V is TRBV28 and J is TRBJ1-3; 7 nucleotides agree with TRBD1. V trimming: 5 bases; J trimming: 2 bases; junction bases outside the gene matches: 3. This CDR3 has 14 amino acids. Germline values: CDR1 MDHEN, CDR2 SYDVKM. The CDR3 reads CASSPTGTGNTIYF. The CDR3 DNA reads TGTGCCAGCAGTCCGACAGGGACTGGAAACACCATATATTTT.

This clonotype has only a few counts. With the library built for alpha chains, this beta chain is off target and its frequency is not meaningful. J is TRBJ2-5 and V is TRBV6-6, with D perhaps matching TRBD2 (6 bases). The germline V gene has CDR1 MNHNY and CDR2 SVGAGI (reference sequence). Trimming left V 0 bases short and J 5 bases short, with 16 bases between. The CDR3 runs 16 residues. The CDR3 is CASSYSRTGSSETQYF. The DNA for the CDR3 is TGTGCCAGCAGTTACTCTCGGACCGGGAGTTCGGAGACCCAGTACTTC.

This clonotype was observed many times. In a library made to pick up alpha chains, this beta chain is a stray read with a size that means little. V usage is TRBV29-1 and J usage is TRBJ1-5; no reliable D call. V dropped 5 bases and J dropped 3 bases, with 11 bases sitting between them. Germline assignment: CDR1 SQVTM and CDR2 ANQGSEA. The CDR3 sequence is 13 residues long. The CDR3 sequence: CSVLVQANQPQHF. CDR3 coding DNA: TGCAGCGTTTTAGTGCAGGCCAATCAGCCCCAGCATTTT.

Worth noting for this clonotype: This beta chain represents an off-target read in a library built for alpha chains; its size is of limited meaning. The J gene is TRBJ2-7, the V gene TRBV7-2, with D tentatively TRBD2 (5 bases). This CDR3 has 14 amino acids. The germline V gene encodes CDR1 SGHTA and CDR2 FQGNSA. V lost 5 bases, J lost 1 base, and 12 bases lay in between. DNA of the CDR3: TGTGCCAGCAGCGGTGACTATTATTCCTACGAGCAGTACTTC. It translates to CASSGDYYSYEQYF.

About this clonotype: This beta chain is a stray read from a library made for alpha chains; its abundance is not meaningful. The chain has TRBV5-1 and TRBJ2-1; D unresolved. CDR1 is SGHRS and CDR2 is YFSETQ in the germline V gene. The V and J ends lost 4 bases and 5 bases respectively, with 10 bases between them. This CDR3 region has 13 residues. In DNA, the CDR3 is TGCGCCAGCAGCGTGCAGGCAAACAATGAGCAGTTCTTC. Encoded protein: CASSVQANNEQFF.

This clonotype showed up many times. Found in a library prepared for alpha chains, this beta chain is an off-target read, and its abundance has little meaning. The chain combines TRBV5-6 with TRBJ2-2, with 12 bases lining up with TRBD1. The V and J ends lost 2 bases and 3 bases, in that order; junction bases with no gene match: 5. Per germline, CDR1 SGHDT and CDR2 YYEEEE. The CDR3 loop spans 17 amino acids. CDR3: CASSFGTGGRDTGELFF. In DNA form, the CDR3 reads TGTGCCAGCAGCTTCGGGACAGGGGGCAGGGACACCGGGGAGCTGTTTTTT.

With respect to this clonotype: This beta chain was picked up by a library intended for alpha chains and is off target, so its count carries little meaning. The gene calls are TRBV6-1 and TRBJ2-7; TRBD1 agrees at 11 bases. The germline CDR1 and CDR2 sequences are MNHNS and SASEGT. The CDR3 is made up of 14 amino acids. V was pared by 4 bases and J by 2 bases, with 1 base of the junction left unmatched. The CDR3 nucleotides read TGTGCCAGCAGTGGGGACAGGGGGACCTACGAGCAGTACTTC. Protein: CASSGDRGTYEQYF.

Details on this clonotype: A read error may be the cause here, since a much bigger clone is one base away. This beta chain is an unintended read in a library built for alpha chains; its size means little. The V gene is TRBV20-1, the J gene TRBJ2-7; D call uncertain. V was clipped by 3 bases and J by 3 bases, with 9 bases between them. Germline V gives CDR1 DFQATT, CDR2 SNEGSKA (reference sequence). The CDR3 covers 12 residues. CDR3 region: CSASERSYEQYF. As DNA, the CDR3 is TGCAGTGCTAGCGAGAGGAGCTACGAGCAGTACTTC.

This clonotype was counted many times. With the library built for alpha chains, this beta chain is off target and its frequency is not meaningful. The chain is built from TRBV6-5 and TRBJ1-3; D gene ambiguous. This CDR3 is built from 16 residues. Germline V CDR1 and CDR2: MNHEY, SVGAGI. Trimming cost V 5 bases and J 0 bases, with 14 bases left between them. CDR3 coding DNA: TGTGCCAGCAGTCTAACCCGTACTAGCTCTGGAAACACCATATATTTT. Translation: CASSLTRTSSGNTIYF.

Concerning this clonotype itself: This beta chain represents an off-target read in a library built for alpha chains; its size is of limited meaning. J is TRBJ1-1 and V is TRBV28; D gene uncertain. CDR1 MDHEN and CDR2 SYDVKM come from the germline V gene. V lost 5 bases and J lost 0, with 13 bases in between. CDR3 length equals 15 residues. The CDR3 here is CASSPPAGMNTEAFF. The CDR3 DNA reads TGTGCCAGCAGTCCCCCGGCAGGTATGAACACTGAAGCTTTCTTT.